This is a list of T cell receptor beta chains from one sample in a study of CD8 T cells in Susac syndrome. Using its own MiXCR run on the immunoSEQ multiplex PCR reads, TCRdb lists one record per CDR3 protein. The data show fewer than 350,000 distinct CDR3 sequences, about 89% seen once. Input material: CD8+ T cells from PBMCs. All receptors come from a human donor with multiple sclerosis. CDR3s include the opening cysteine and the closing phenylalanine or tryptophan. Fields, in order: clone size, V gene, J gene, D gene, CDR3 protein, CDR3 DNA. The D gene is left open where the match is weak. Expanded clones are given a class, and other clones once, few, many or no size at all.

clone_size: -; v_call: TRBV27; j_call: TRBJ2-1; d_call: -; cdr3_aa: CASSFGATSEQFF; cdr3_nt: TGTGCCAGCAGTTTTGGAGCGACCAGTGAGCAGTTCTTC
clone_size: -; v_call: TRBV12-3/TRBV12-4; j_call: TRBJ2-1; d_call: TRBD2; cdr3_aa: CASSSLGLAGGNEQFF; cdr3_nt: TGTGCCAGCAGTTCCTTAGGACTAGCGGGAGGGAATGAGCAGTTCTTC
clone_size: -; v_call: TRBV5-4; j_call: TRBJ1-1; d_call: -; cdr3_aa: CASSLVPGGYTEAFF; cdr3_nt: TGTGCCAGCAGCTTGGTTCCGGGAGGGTACACTGAAGCTTTCTTT
clone_size: -; v_call: TRBV27; j_call: TRBJ2-5; d_call: -; cdr3_aa: CASSDVETQYF; cdr3_nt: TGTGCCAGCAGCGACGTCGAGACCCAGTACTTC
clone_size: -; v_call: TRBV7-9; j_call: TRBJ2-1; d_call: -; cdr3_aa: CASSEQGRDEQFF; cdr3_nt: TGTGCCAGCAGCGAACAGGGTAGAGATGAGCAGTTCTTC
clone_size: -; v_call: TRBV3-1; j_call: TRBJ2-1; d_call: -; cdr3_aa: CASSQDVGEVVYNEQFF; cdr3_nt: TGTGCCAGCAGCCAAGATGTAGGTGAGGTTGTGTACAATGAGCAGTTCTTC
clone_size: -; v_call: TRBV20-1; j_call: TRBJ2-7; d_call: -; cdr3_aa: CSGPGPPTYEQYF; cdr3_nt: TGCAGTGGGCCGGGACCTCCAACCTACGAGCAGTACTTC
clone_size: -; v_call: TRBV20-1; j_call: TRBJ2-7; d_call: -; cdr3_aa: CSASDSISYEQYF; cdr3_nt: TGCAGTGCCTCGGACAGCATATCCTACGAGCAGTACTTC
clone_size: -; v_call: TRBV9; j_call: TRBJ2-2; d_call: -; cdr3_aa: CASSVGVSGELFF; cdr3_nt: TGTGCCAGCAGCGTAGGGGTATCCGGGGAGCTGTTTTTT
clone_size: -; v_call: TRBV3-1; j_call: TRBJ1-5; d_call: -; cdr3_aa: CASRAQIIGQPQHF; cdr3_nt: TGTGCCAGCAGAGCACAGATCATAGGACAGCCCCAGCATTTT
clone_size: -; v_call: TRBV20-1; j_call: TRBJ2-1; d_call: -; cdr3_aa: CSAWGEYHNEQFF; cdr3_nt: TGCAGTGCCTGGGGGGAGTACCACAATGAGCAGTTCTTC
clone_size: -; v_call: TRBV28; j_call: TRBJ2-2; d_call: -; cdr3_aa: CASSLGLDLTNTGELFF; cdr3_nt: TGTGCCAGCAGTTTGGGCCTGGACCTTACGAACACCGGGGAGCTGTTTTTT
clone_size: -; v_call: TRBV9; j_call: TRBJ2-1; d_call: -; cdr3_aa: CASSPPRYNEQFF; cdr3_nt: TGTGCCAGCAGCCCGCCTAGGTACAATGAGCAGTTCTTC
clone_size: -; v_call: TRBV7-9; j_call: TRBJ2-7; d_call: -; cdr3_aa: CASGQAYEQYF; cdr3_nt: TGTGCCAGCGGTCAGGCCTACGAGCAGTACTTC
clone_size: -; v_call: TRBV20-1; j_call: TRBJ2-7; d_call: TRBD2; cdr3_aa: CSASSGGPRDLGSYEQYF; cdr3_nt: TGCAGTGCTAGTTCGGGAGGCCCACGGGACCTCGGCTCCTACGAGCAGTACTTC
clone_size: once; v_call: TRBV20-1; j_call: TRBJ1-1; d_call: TRBD1; cdr3_aa: CSAEDRLNTEAFF; cdr3_nt: TGCAGTGCAGAGGACAGGTTGAACACTGAAGCTTTCTTT
clone_size: -; v_call: TRBV20-1; j_call: TRBJ1-5; d_call: TRBD1; cdr3_aa: CSALDRGGQPQHF; cdr3_nt: TGCAGTGCTCTGGACAGGGGGGGACAGCCCCAGCATTTT
clone_size: -; v_call: TRBV9; j_call: TRBJ2-1; d_call: -; cdr3_aa: CASSPGGTNEQFF; cdr3_nt: TGTGCCAGCAGCCCTGGAGGGACCAATGAGCAGTTCTTC
clone_size: -; v_call: TRBV7-8; j_call: TRBJ2-5; d_call: -; cdr3_aa: CASSLAVGPLETQYF; cdr3_nt: TGTGCCAGCAGCTTAGCCGTAGGGCCATTGGAGACCCAGTACTTC
clone_size: once; v_call: TRBV27; j_call: TRBJ2-4; d_call: -; cdr3_aa: CASSLSGERDIQYF; cdr3_nt: TGTGCCAGCAGTTTATCGGGAGAACGGGACATTCAGTACTTC
clone_size: -; v_call: TRBV27; j_call: TRBJ2-3; d_call: TRBD2; cdr3_aa: CASSLSPAGWTDTQYF; cdr3_nt: TGTGCCAGCAGTTTATCACCAGCGGGATGGACAGATACGCAGTATTTT
clone_size: once; v_call: TRBV9; j_call: TRBJ2-5; d_call: TRBD1; cdr3_aa: CASSASSGTGAFETQYF; cdr3_nt: TGTGCCAGCAGCGCGTCCTCCGGGACAGGGGCGTTTGAGACCCAGTACTTC
clone_size: few; v_call: TRBV19; j_call: TRBJ1-5; d_call: -; cdr3_aa: CASSTGGQPQHF; cdr3_nt: TGTGCCAGTAGTACTGGGGGTCAGCCCCAGCATTTT
clone_size: -; v_call: TRBV14; j_call: TRBJ1-1; d_call: -; cdr3_aa: CASSQVFSVSFNTEAFF; cdr3_nt: TGTGCCAGCAGCCAAGTTTTTTCGGTCAGCTTCAACACTGAAGCTTTCTTT
clone_size: -; v_call: TRBV3-1; j_call: TRBJ2-3; d_call: -; cdr3_aa: CASSLNGGGSTDTQYF; cdr3_nt: TGTGCCAGCAGCCTAAACGGAGGGGGGAGCACAGATACGCAGTATTTT
clone_size: -; v_call: TRBV20-1; j_call: TRBJ2-7; d_call: TRBD2; cdr3_aa: CSARDKASGRVSEQYF; cdr3_nt: TGCAGTGCTAGAGATAAGGCTAGCGGGAGGGTTAGCGAGCAGTACTTC
clone_size: -; v_call: TRBV19; j_call: TRBJ1-1; d_call: -; cdr3_aa: CASSIGLAEAFF; cdr3_nt: TGTGCCAGTAGTATAGGGTTAGCTGAAGCTTTCTTT
clone_size: -; v_call: TRBV12-5; j_call: TRBJ2-5; d_call: -; cdr3_aa: CASGTGGGETQYF; cdr3_nt: TGTGCTAGTGGCACTGGAGGGGGAGAGACCCAGTACTTC
clone_size: few; v_call: TRBV19; j_call: TRBJ2-7; d_call: TRBD1; cdr3_aa: CASSPDRSYEQYF; cdr3_nt: TGTGCCAGTAGTCCGGACAGGAGCTACGAGCAGTACTTC
clone_size: -; v_call: TRBV20-1; j_call: TRBJ2-7; d_call: TRBD1; cdr3_aa: CSAGSPDRGTYEQYF; cdr3_nt: TGCAGTGCTGGGTCCCCCGACAGGGGGACGTACGAGCAGTACTTC
clone_size: -; v_call: TRBV27; j_call: TRBJ2-6; d_call: -; cdr3_aa: CASTWAGLSGANVLTF; cdr3_nt: TGTGCCAGCACCTGGGCGGGGTTATCTGGGGCCAACGTCCTGACTTTC
clone_size: -; v_call: TRBV19; j_call: TRBJ2-7; d_call: -; cdr3_aa: CASSSTTGSYEQYF; cdr3_nt: TGTGCCAGTAGTTCCACGACGGGCTCCTACGAGCAGTACTTC
clone_size: -; v_call: TRBV28; j_call: TRBJ2-1; d_call: TRBD2; cdr3_aa: CASRAGTSASYNEQFF; cdr3_nt: TGTGCCAGCAGGGCCGGGACTAGCGCGTCCTACAATGAGCAGTTCTTC
clone_size: -; v_call: TRBV4-1; j_call: TRBJ1-3; d_call: -; cdr3_aa: CASSQGVDSGNTIYF; cdr3_nt: TGCGCCAGCAGCCAAGGAGTCGACTCTGGAAACACCATATATTTT
clone_size: few; v_call: TRBV2; j_call: TRBJ2-3; d_call: -; cdr3_aa: CASSEPNTDTQYF; cdr3_nt: TGTGCCAGCAGTGAACCGAACACAGATACGCAGTATTTT
clone_size: once; v_call: TRBV20-1; j_call: TRBJ2-1; d_call: -; cdr3_aa: CSARFLAEQFF; cdr3_nt: TGCAGTGCTAGGTTTCTTGCCGAGCAGTTCTTC
clone_size: -; v_call: TRBV19; j_call: TRBJ1-3; d_call: -; cdr3_aa: CATSPQGSSGNTIYF; cdr3_nt: TGTGCCACCTCGCCCCAGGGAAGCTCTGGAAACACCATATATTTT
clone_size: once; v_call: TRBV10-3; j_call: TRBJ1-3; d_call: -; cdr3_aa: CAISEGGRHSGNTIYF; cdr3_nt: TGTGCCATCAGTGAAGGAGGACGGCACTCTGGAAACACCATATATTTT
clone_size: -; v_call: TRBV4-2; j_call: TRBJ2-5; d_call: -; cdr3_aa: CASSQAFPGYQETQYF; cdr3_nt: TGTGCCAGCAGCCAAGCTTTCCCCGGGTACCAAGAGACCCAGTACTTC
clone_size: -; v_call: TRBV27; j_call: TRBJ2-5; d_call: -; cdr3_aa: CASSLTVTPSETQYF; cdr3_nt: TGTGCCAGCAGTTTGACAGTTACGCCCTCGGAGACCCAGTACTTC
clone_size: -; v_call: TRBV21-1; j_call: TRBJ2-1; d_call: -; cdr3_aa: CASSITGTAYNEQFF; cdr3_nt: TGTGCCAGCAGCATAACCGGGACAGCCTACAATGAGCAGTTCTTC
clone_size: -; v_call: TRBV5-6; j_call: TRBJ1-5; d_call: -; cdr3_aa: CASSSGDQPQHF; cdr3_nt: TGTGCCAGCAGTTCAGGGGATCAGCCCCAGCATTTT
clone_size: -; v_call: TRBV28; j_call: TRBJ1-2; d_call: -; cdr3_aa: CASSLWTETNYGYTF; cdr3_nt: TGTGCCAGCAGTTTATGGACGGAAACTAACTATGGCTACACCTTC
clone_size: -; v_call: TRBV20-1; j_call: TRBJ2-2; d_call: -; cdr3_aa: CSASIASNTGELFF; cdr3_nt: TGCAGTGCTAGTATCGCGTCGAACACCGGGGAGCTGTTTTTT
clone_size: -; v_call: TRBV11-2; j_call: TRBJ2-1; d_call: -; cdr3_aa: CASSLVLRVEGWEQFF; cdr3_nt: TGTGCCAGCAGCTTAGTGCTGCGGGTTGAGGGTTGGGAGCAGTTCTTC
clone_size: -; v_call: TRBV7-9; j_call: TRBJ2-3; d_call: -; cdr3_aa: CASSLVSSTDTQYF; cdr3_nt: TGTGCCAGCAGCTTGGTATCTTCTACAGATACGCAGTATTTT
clone_size: -; v_call: TRBV15; j_call: TRBJ2-3; d_call: -; cdr3_aa: CATSKGESPDTQYF; cdr3_nt: TGTGCCACCAGCAAGGGGGAGAGTCCAGATACGCAGTATTTT
clone_size: -; v_call: TRBV10-3; j_call: TRBJ2-7; d_call: -; cdr3_aa: CAISEPGNPYEQYF; cdr3_nt: TGTGCCATCAGTGAGCCGGGAAACCCCTACGAGCAGTACTTC
clone_size: -; v_call: TRBV15; j_call: TRBJ2-5; d_call: TRBD2; cdr3_aa: CATSRDGLAVQETQYF; cdr3_nt: TGTGCCACCAGCAGAGATGGACTAGCGGTTCAAGAGACCCAGTACTTC
clone_size: -; v_call: TRBV7-3; j_call: TRBJ2-7; d_call: TRBD2; cdr3_aa: CASSPTSGSGEQYF; cdr3_nt: TGTGCCAGCAGCCCGACTAGCGGGAGTGGCGAGCAGTACTTC
clone_size: -; v_call: TRBV5-4; j_call: TRBJ2-5; d_call: TRBD1; cdr3_aa: CASSPPDRGETQYF; cdr3_nt: TGTGCCAGCAGCCCCCCAGACAGGGGGGAAACCCAGTACTTC
clone_size: -; v_call: TRBV4-3; j_call: TRBJ2-3; d_call: -; cdr3_aa: CASSQGRSTTTDTQYF; cdr3_nt: TGCGCCAGCAGCCAAGGCAGGTCCACCACAACAGATACGCAGTATTTT
clone_size: -; v_call: TRBV28; j_call: TRBJ2-5; d_call: TRBD2; cdr3_aa: CASSFLAGGLVETQYF; cdr3_nt: TGTGCCAGCAGTTTCTTAGCGGGGGGCCTGGTTGAGACCCAGTACTTC
clone_size: -; v_call: TRBV7-8; j_call: TRBJ1-4; d_call: -; cdr3_aa: CASSLVVGVGEKLFF; cdr3_nt: TGTGCCAGCAGCTTAGTGGTCGGGGTTGGTGAAAAACTGTTTTTT
clone_size: -; v_call: TRBV12-3/TRBV12-4; j_call: TRBJ2-4; d_call: -; cdr3_aa: CASSLSAETQNIQYF; cdr3_nt: TGTGCCAGCAGTTTATCGGCAGAGACCCAAAACATTCAGTACTTC
clone_size: -; v_call: TRBV7-9; j_call: TRBJ2-2; d_call: TRBD1; cdr3_aa: CASSSLWDQGAQTGELFF; cdr3_nt: TGTGCCAGCAGCTCGTTATGGGATCAGGGGGCGCAGACCGGGGAGCTGTTTTTT
clone_size: once; v_call: TRBV20-1; j_call: TRBJ2-7; d_call: -; cdr3_aa: CSARVDYWSEQYF; cdr3_nt: TGCAGTGCTAGAGTGGACTACTGGTCCGAGCAGTACTTC
clone_size: -; v_call: TRBV27; j_call: TRBJ1-5; d_call: -; cdr3_aa: CASSLRGTGQPQHF; cdr3_nt: TGTGCCAGCAGTTTAAGGGGAACGGGTCAGCCCCAGCATTTT